This TCR beta chain originates from a study of T cell responses to AZD1222 COVID-19 vaccine. As regards this clone: No antigen is known for it.

Study-wide results and caveats: After two AZD1222 doses, spike-specific TCR breadth and depth rose versus day 0.

Clones were sequenced by immunoSEQ multiplex PCR, and TCRdb holds only the in-frame ones, with some missing. This repertoire shows about 150,000 clones, around 90% found once; its top ten account for 1.6%. The V and J ends lost 5 bases and 2 bases respectively, with 16 bases between them. There are 15 residues in the CDR3. Germline CDR1 MNHEY, CDR2 SVGAGI. J is TRBJ2-7 and V is TRBV6-5, with D tentatively TRBD1 (7 bases). The sequence was collected from an adult in good health. Specimen: peripheral blood, collected on day 0 of AZD1222 vaccination. CDR3 bases: TGTGCCAGCAGTAACGCCCGCAGGGGGGCCTACGAGCAGTACTTC. This translates into CASSNARRGAYEQYF.